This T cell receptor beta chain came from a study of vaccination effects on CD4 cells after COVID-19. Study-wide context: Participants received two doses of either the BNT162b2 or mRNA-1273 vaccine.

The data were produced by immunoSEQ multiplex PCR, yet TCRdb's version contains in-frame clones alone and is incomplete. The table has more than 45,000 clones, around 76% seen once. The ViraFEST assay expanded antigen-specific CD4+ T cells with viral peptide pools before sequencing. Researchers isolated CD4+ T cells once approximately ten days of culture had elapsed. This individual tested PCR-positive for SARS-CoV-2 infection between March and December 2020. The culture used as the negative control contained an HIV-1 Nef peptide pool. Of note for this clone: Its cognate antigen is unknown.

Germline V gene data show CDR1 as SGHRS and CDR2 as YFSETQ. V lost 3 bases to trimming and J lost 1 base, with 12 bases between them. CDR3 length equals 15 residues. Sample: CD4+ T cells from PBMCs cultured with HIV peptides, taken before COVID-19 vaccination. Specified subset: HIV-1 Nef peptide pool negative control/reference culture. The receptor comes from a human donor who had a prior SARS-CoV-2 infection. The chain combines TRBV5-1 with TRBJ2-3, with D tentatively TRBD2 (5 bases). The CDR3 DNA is TGCGCCAGCAGCTCCCTCGCGGGTGGCACAGATACGCAGTATTTT. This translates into CASSSLAGGTDTQYF.